A single sample gave rise to the 15 T cell receptor beta chains below, sequenced in a study of T cell responses to AZD1222 COVID-19 vaccine. The table came from immunoSEQ multiplex PCR; TCRdb's copy has only in-frame clones and leaves some out. Of 55,000 to 75,000 clones detected, 85% appear once; the ten largest clones hold 20%. Sequencing was performed on peripheral blood, taken on day 0 of AZD1222 vaccination. Receptors originate from an adult in good health.

This clone has just one count. The gene calls are TRBV28 and TRBJ1-2; D gene unclear. V gave up 4 bases and J gave up 5 bases, with 8 bases separating them. Germline CDR1 and CDR2: MDHEN and SYDVKM. This CDR3 comprises 12 residues. CDR3 sequence reads: CASSYNFYGYTF. CDR3 sequence (DNA): TGTGCCAGCAGTTATAACTTTTATGGCTACACCTTC.

In DNA, the CDR3 is TGTGCCAGCAGCTTGGTTAAGGAACGGAGAAATGAGCAGTTCTTC. It specifies CASSLVKERRNEQFF. The chain couples TRBV5-4 to TRBJ2-1; D call uncertain. The CDR3 has 15 residues. The germline V gene encodes CDR1 SGHNT and CDR2 YYREEE (reference sequence). Trimming took off 0 bases at V and 7 bases at J, with 14 bases between the two ends. Combining the CDR3 with reference TRBV5-4 and TRBJ2-1 gives the whole variable domain ETGVTQSPTHLIKTRGQQVTLRCSSQSGHNTVSWYQQALGQGPQFIFQYYREEENGRGNFPPRFSGLQFPNYSSELNVNALELDDSALYLCASSLVKERRNEQFFGPGTRLTVL.

The table lists this clone with a few counts. Other DNA sequences of this sample code for an identical CDR3. This chain links TRBV18 with TRBJ2-7; D gene unclear. Germline V CDR1 and CDR2: KGHSH, LQKENI. The CDR3 covers 14 residues. Trimming took off 2 bases at V and 0 bases at J, with 8 bases between the two ends. The CDR3 DNA sequence: TGTGCCAGCTCACCAGAAAGGGTCTCCTACGAGCAGTACTTC. Protein: CASSPERVSYEQYF.

The V call is TRBV7-9, the J call TRBJ2-1, with 12 positions matching TRBD2. After removal of 3 bases from V and 10 bases from J, the junction contained 10 bases not matched to a gene. This CDR3 spans 16 amino acids. Germline CDR1 reads SEHNR; CDR2 reads FQNEAQ (reference sequence). The CDR3 nucleotides read TGTGCCAGCAGCTTTTCTGCTAGCGGGAGGGCCAGAGAGCAGTTCTTC. Translated, it gives CASSFSASGRAREQFF.

This chain uses TRBV6-5 with TRBJ1-1, with D possibly matching TRBD1 (5 bases). The germline CDR1 and CDR2 sequences are MNHEY and SVGAGI. V dropped 7 bases and J dropped 11 bases, with 14 bases sitting between them. This CDR3 has 11 residues. The CDR3 DNA reads as TGTGCCAGCATCCGTGGGGCCCGCGCTTTCTTT. Protein sequence: CASIRGARAFF.

V and J are TRBV6-1 and TRBJ1-2; perhaps TRBD1 as D (6 bases). This CDR3 has 14 amino acids. V lost 3 bases to trimming and J lost 5 bases, with 13 bases between them. CDR1 MNHNS and CDR2 SASEGT come from the germline V gene. In nucleotides, the CDR3 is TGTGCCAGCAGTGAGGGAGGGACAATTTATGGCTACACCTTC. This sequence encodes CASSEGGTIYGYTF.

The chain couples TRBV5-1 to TRBJ1-2, with D tentatively TRBD1 (5 bases). V gave up 0 bases and J gave up 6 bases, with 6 bases separating them. The CDR3 covers 12 residues. CDR1 is SGHRS and CDR2 is YFSETQ in the germline V gene. CDR3: CASSLEGDGYTF. The CDR3, as DNA: TGCGCCAGCAGCTTGGAAGGGGATGGCTACACCTTC.

The rearrangement links TRBV10-3 to TRBJ2-2; tentatively, D is TRBD1 (5 bases). Germline assignment: CDR1 ENHRY and CDR2 SYGVKD. Trimming removed 6 bases from V and 1 base from J, with 9 bases in between. The CDR3 consists of 14 residues. The CDR3 loop is CAIRGQGNTGELFF. The DNA for the CDR3 is TGTGCCATCAGGGGGCAGGGGAACACCGGGGAGCTGTTTTTT.

This chain uses TRBV27 with TRBJ1-5, with 10 bases aligning to TRBD1. After removal of 5 bases from V and 5 bases from J, the junction contained 6 bases not matched to a gene. The CDR3 totals 15 residues. CDR1 MNHEY and CDR2 SMNVEV come from the germline V gene (reference sequence). The CDR3 spells CASSPGTGEDQPQHF. The CDR3 coding sequence is TGTGCCAGCAGTCCCGGGACAGGGGAGGATCAGCCCCAGCATTTT.

The chain employs TRBV5-5 and TRBJ2-7; D is unclear. CDR3 length: 11 residues. The V end lost 3 bases, the J end lost 6 bases, and 7 bases lay between the germline ends. CDR1 is SGHKS and CDR2 is YYEKEE in the germline V gene (reference sequence). The CDR3: CASSSFSEQYF. CDR3 coding DNA: TGTGCCAGCAGCTCATTTTCCGAGCAGTACTTC.

CDR3 nucleotide sequence: TGTGCCAGCAGTAACGGCGGTTATCTATCGGGCTACACCTTC. As protein: CASSNGGYLSGYTF. This chain links TRBV6-2 or TRBV6-3 with TRBJ1-2; D gene ambiguous. This CDR3 is 14 amino acids long. Germline V CDR1 and CDR2: MNHEY, SVGEGT. The V end was cut by 5 bases, the J end by 8 bases, with 18 bases between.

This clone was found once. The J gene is TRBJ2-7, the V gene TRBV10-1; 7 bases are a match to TRBD1. The J segment lost 7 bases and the V segment lost 5 bases, leaving 14 bases of the junction unmatched. Germline assignment: CDR1 WNHNN and CDR2 SYGVQD (reference sequence). CDR3 length: 15 residues. The CDR3 region has the DNA TGCGCCAGCAGTATGCTCAGGACAGGAGATTTGGAGCAGTACTTC. This codes for CASSMLRTGDLEQYF.

The chain links TRBV3-1 (or the pseudogene TRBV3-2) to TRBJ2-3; perhaps TRBD2 as D (5 bases). Per germline, CDR1 LGHDT and CDR2 YNNKEL (reference sequence). The CDR3 is 17 amino acids. The V and J ends lost 0 bases and 0 bases respectively, with 13 bases between them. The chain's CDR3 is CASSQDRLAGSTDTQYF. The CDR3 bases are TGTGCCAGCAGCCAAGATCGGCTAGCTGGTAGCACAGATACGCAGTATTTT.

As DNA, the CDR3 is TGTGCCAGCAGCTTAGGCCAAGGGAACACAGATACGCAGTATTTT. This sequence encodes CASSLGQGNTDTQYF. This sequence joins TRBV7-9 and TRBJ2-3; no definite D call. The V gene lost 1 base and the J gene lost 2 bases, with 10 bases spanning the gap. This CDR3 comprises 15 residues. CDR1 and CDR2 (germline): SEHNR, FQNEAQ (reference sequence).

The V and J genes are TRBV29-1 and TRBJ1-1; no reliable D call. Germline lookup yields CDR1 SQVTM and CDR2 ANQGSEA. Between the trimmed V and J ends, which lost 4 bases and 2 bases, there was a span of 11 bases. The length of the CDR3 is 13 residues. The CDR3 sequence is CSVAKQHNTEAFF. The CDR3 DNA sequence: TGCAGCGTTGCTAAGCAACACAACACTGAAGCTTTCTTT.